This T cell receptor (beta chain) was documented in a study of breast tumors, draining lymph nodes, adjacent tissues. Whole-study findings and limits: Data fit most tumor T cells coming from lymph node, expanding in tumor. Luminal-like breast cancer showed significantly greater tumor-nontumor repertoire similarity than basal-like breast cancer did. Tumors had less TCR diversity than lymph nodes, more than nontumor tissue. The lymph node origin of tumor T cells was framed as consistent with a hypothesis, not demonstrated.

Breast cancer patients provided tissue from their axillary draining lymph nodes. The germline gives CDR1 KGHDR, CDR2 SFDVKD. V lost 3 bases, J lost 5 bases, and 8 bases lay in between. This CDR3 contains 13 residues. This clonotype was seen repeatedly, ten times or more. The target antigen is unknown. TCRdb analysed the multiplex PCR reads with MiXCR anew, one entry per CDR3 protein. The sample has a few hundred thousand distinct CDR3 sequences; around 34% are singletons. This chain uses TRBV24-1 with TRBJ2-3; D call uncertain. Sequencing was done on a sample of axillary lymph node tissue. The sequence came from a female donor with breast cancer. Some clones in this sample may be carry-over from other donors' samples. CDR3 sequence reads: CATSDVVGDTQYF. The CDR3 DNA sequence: TGTGCCACCAGTGATGTGGTAGGAGATACGCAGTATTTT.